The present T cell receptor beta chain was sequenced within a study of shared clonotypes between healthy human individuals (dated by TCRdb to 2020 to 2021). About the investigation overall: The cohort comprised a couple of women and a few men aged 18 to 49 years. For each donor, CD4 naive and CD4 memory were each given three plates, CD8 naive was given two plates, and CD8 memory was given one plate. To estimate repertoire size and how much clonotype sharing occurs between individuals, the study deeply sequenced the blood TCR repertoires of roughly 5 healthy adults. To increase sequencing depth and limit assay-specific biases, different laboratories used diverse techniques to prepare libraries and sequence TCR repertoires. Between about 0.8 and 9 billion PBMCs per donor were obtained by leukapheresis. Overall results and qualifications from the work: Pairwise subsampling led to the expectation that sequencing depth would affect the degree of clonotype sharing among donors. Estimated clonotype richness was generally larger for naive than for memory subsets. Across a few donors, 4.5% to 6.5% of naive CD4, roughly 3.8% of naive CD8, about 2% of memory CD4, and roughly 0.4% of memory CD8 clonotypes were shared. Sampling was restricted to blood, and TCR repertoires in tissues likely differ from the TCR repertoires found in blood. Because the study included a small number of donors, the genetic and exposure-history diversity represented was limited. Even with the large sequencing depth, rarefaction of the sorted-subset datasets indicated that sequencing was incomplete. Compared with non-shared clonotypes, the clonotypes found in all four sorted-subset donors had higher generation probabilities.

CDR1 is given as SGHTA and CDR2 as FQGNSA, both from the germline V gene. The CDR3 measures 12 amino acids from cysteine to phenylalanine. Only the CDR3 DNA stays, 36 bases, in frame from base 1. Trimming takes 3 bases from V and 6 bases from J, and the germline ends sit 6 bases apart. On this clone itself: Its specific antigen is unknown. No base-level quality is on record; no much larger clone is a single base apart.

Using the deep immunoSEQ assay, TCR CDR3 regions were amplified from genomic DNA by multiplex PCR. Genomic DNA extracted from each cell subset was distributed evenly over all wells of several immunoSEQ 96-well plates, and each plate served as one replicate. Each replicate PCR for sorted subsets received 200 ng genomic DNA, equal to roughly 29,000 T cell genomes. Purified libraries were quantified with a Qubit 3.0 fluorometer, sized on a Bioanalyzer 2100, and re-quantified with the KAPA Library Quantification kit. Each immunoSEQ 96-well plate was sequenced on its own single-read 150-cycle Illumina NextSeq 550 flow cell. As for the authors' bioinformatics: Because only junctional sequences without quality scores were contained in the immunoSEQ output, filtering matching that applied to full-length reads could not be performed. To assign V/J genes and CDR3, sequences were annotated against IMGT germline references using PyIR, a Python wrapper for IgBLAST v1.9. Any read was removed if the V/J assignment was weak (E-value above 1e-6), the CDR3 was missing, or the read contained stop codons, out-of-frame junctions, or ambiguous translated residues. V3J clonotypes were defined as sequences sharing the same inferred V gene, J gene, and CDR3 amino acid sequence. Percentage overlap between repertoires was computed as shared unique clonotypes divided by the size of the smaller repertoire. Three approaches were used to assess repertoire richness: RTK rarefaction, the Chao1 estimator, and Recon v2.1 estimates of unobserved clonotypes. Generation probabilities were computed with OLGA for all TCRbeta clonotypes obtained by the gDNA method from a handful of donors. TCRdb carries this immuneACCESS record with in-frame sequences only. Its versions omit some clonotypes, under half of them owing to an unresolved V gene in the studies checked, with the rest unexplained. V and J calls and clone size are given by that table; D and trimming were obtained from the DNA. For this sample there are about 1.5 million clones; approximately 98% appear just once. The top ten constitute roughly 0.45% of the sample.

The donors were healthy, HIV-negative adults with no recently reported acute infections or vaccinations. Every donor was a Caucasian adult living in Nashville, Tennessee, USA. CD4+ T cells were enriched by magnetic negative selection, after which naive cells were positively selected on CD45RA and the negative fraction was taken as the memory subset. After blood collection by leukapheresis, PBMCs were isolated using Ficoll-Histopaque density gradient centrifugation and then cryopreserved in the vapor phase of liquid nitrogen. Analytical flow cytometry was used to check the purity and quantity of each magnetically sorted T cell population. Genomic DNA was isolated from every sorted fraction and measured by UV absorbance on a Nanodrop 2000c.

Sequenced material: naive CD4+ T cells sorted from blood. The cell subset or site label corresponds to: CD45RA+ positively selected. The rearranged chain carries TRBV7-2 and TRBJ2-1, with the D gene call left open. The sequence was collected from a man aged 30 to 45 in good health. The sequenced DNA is TGTGCCAGCAGCTTTAGACCCAATGAGCAGTTCTTC. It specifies CASSFRPNEQFF.